This TCR beta chain was documented in a study of T cell responses to AZD1222 COVID-19 vaccine. Overall study findings and caveats: Among the donors, most were white British and more were female, and clonal diversity was possibly underestimated.

This CDR3 is 14 amino acids long. Germline loops: CDR1 SGDLS, CDR2 YYNGEE. V dropped 4 bases and J dropped 1; count of bases not matched to a gene: 4. Data came from immunoSEQ multiplex PCR; TCRdb stores just in-frame clones and leaves some out. This sample has about 100,000 clones; around 87% occur once, and the top ten carry under 4.5%. With respect to this clone: What it recognizes is unknown.

The chain uses TRBV9 and TRBJ1-1; 7 nucleotides align to TRBD1. The sequence came from an adult in good health. The sample here was peripheral blood, taken on day 0 of MenACWY control vaccination. The CDR3 here is CASSPGQRNTEAFF. The CDR3 DNA follows: TGTGCCAGCAGCCCGGGACAGCGGAACACTGAAGCTTTCTTT. The full variable domain, its missing parts supplied by reference TRBV9 and TRBJ1-1, is DSGVTQTPKHLITATGQRVTLRCSPRSGDLSVYWYQQSLDQGLQFLIQYYNGEERAKGNILERFSAQQFPDLHSELNLSSLELGDSALYFCASSPGQRNTEAFFGQGTRLTVV.